Listed below are T cell receptor beta chains from one sample, sequenced in a study of T cells after posttransplantation cyclophosphamide. Using immunoSEQ multiplex PCR, the repertoire was profiled, and TCRdb retains in-frame clones only, with some absent. The table lists 8,500 to 13,000 clones, around 80% of them singletons, with 5.4% in the top ten. The specimen was PBMCs, collected after allogeneic stem cell transplant with posttransplant cyclophosphamide. All receptors derive from a female patient aged 50-65 years who received an allogeneic stem cell transplant from a related donor, was CMV-positive, and had no GVHD. Some T cells could come from the graft donor. Both conserved end residues are part of each CDR3. Fields, in order: CDR3 protein, V gene, clone size. Size values are once, few and many counts, or a class for expanded clones, and some rows have none.

CASSVASGRGETQYF,TRBV9,NA
CASSDGGGGTGELFF,TRBV6-5,NA
CASSDTGQASGGYTF,TRBV6-4,few
CATSLEPGTDYEQYF,TRBV15,once
CASSQEARPYEQYF,TRBV4-1,NA
CASSLSGIYEQYF,TRBV7-2,NA
CASSLVTGTSFHEQYF,TRBV7-6,once
CASSLGDRGGQETQYF,TRBV7-9,NA
CASIGLGTSHEQYF,TRBV2,once
CASSSQTGGLFEKLFF,TRBV7-9,NA
CASSPFGGRGEKLFF,TRBV6-5,few
CASSPDRRNQPQHF,TRBV6-5,NA
CASSSGLMNQPQHF,TRBV5-1,NA
CASSPAERGLSYEQYF,TRBV5-6,few
CAIARGDTDTQYF,TRBV10-3,NA